This entry is about one T cell receptor beta chain. Its antigen is as yet unknown. The sample belongs to a study of TIL therapy for anti-PD-1-resistant metastatic lung cancer. Overall study findings and caveats: Patients were highly selected, enriched for treatment-naive, never-smoker and oncogene-addicted cases.

The time point denotes: pre-treatment sample, taken before nivolumab and TIL therapy. Trimming pared 5 bases from V and 1 base from J, leaving 15 bases between. CDR1 and CDR2 from the germline V gene are MGHRA and YSYEKL. This CDR3 is built from 16 residues. The immunoSEQ assay was v3. Produced via immunoSEQ multiplex PCR; TCRdb's table is partial and in-frame only. This table holds some 52,000 clones, around three quarters found once. This chain links TRBV4-1 with TRBJ2-1; unclear D gene. The receptor's source is a woman aged 25-85 years with non-small cell lung cancer. This sample comprised blood, obtained at baseline. CDR3 bases: TGCGCCAGCAGCGTCCAGGATAGAACGTCCTACAATGAGCAGTTCTTC. Amino acid sequence: CASSVQDRTSYNEQFF.